These 8 T cell receptor beta chains share one sample of origin, sequenced in a study of T cell responses to AZD1222 COVID-19 vaccine. The method was immunoSEQ multiplex PCR; TCRdb's version includes in-frame clones alone and lacks a portion of them. Counted here are tens of thousands of clones, 80% occurring once; the ten biggest clones make up roughly 5.1%. The source was peripheral blood, collected 28 days after the second AZD1222 dose. The receptors were gathered from an adult who received the AZD1222 COVID-19 vaccine.

This chain connects TRBV7-3 to TRBJ1-2, with D maybe TRBD1 (6 bases). Germline CDR1 is SGHTA and CDR2 is FQGTGA. With 5 bases removed from V and 4 bases from J, the gap between germline ends came to 20 bases. The CDR3 contains 16 residues. The CDR3: CASSPSGGASIYGYTF. The CDR3 DNA follows: TGTGCCAGCAGCCCGTCCGGGGGGGCGTCAATCTATGGCTACACCTTC.

This rearrangement joins TRBV5-1 to TRBJ2-7, with D possibly being TRBD2 (5 bases). V was cut by 4 bases and J by 3 bases, with 11 bases left in between. Germline CDR1 SGHRS, CDR2 YFSETQ. The CDR3 contains 13 residues. The CDR3 loop reads CASSRDYHYEQYV. The DNA for the CDR3 is TGCGCCAGCAGCCGAGACTACCACTACGAGCAGTACGTC.

This chain joins TRBV4-2 and TRBJ1-3, with D perhaps TRBD1 (5 bases). Germline V lookup: CDR1 LGHNA, CDR2 YNFKEQ. The CDR3 runs 16 residues. V was pared by 0 bases and J by 2 bases, with 11 bases between. CDR3 loop: CASSQDRGAAGNTIYF. CDR3 nucleotides: TGTGCCAGCAGCCAAGATCGGGGCGCGGCTGGAAACACCATATATTTT.

The chain carries TRBV5-1 and TRBJ2-1; 11 nucleotides match TRBD2. CDR1 is SGHRS, CDR2 YFSETQ, per germline. The CDR3 has 14 residues. Losses at the gene ends were 3 bases for V and 9 bases for J; bases not matched to a gene: 5. CDR3 in amino acids: CASSSGLAEGEQFF. The CDR3 region has the DNA TGCGCCAGCAGCTCGGGACTAGCGGAAGGTGAGCAGTTCTTC.

The chain links TRBV20-1 to TRBJ2-2; a weak D match, TRBD1 (6 bases). This CDR3 contains 15 residues. Germline lookup yields CDR1 DFQATT and CDR2 SNEGSKA (reference sequence). Trimming removed 3 bases from V and 0 bases from J, with 11 bases in between. In DNA form, the CDR3 reads TGCAGTGCTAGTACCGGGACACCGAACACCGGGGAGCTGTTTTTT. It encodes CSASTGTPNTGELFF.

The chain employs TRBV7-3 and TRBJ2-1; no reliable D call. The length of the CDR3 is 13 residues. The V end was cut by 3 bases, the J end by 6 bases, with 9 bases between. Germline V gene sequence: CDR1 SGHTA, CDR2 FQGTGA. The CDR3 DNA reads TGTGCCAGCAGCTTGGGGTACCGCAATGAGCAGTTCTTC. Translated: CASSLGYRNEQFF.

This chain connects TRBV4-2 to TRBJ2-1; no reliable D call. Trimming removed 4 bases from V and 2 bases from J, with 18 bases in between. Germline V gene data show CDR1 as LGHNA and CDR2 as YNFKEQ. This CDR3 is built from 17 residues. The CDR3 DNA follows: TGTGCCAGCAGCCTAGAGGCGTTGACCGGCCCCTACAATGAGCAGTTCTTC. It yields the protein CASSLEALTGPYNEQFF.

By sample fraction, this clone is large (0.1 to 1%). The chain has TRBV6-5 and TRBJ2-7; possible D gene TRBD1, 5 bases. Trimming pared 6 bases from V and 5 bases from J, leaving 11 bases between. CDR1 is MNHEY and CDR2 is SVGAGI in the germline V gene. The CDR3 is 12 residues long. In nucleotides, the CDR3 is TGTGCCAGCAGCCACGACAGCCACGAGCAGTACTTC. This codes for CASSHDSHEQYF.